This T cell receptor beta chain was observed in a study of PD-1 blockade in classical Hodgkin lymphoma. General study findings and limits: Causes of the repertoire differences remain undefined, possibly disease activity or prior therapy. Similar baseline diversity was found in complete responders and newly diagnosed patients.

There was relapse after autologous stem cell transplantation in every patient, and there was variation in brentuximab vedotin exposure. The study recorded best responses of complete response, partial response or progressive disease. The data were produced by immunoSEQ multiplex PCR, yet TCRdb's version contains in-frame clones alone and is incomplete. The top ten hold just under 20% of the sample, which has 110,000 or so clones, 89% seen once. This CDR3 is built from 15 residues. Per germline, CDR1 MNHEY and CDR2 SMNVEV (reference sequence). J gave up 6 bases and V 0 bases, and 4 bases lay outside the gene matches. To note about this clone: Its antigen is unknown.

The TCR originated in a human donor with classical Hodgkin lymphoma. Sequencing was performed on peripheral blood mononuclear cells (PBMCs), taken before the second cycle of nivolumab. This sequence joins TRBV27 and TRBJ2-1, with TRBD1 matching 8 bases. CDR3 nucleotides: TGTGCCAGCAGTTTATCTGACAGGGGTTTCAATGAGCAGTTCTTC. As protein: CASSLSDRGFNEQFF.